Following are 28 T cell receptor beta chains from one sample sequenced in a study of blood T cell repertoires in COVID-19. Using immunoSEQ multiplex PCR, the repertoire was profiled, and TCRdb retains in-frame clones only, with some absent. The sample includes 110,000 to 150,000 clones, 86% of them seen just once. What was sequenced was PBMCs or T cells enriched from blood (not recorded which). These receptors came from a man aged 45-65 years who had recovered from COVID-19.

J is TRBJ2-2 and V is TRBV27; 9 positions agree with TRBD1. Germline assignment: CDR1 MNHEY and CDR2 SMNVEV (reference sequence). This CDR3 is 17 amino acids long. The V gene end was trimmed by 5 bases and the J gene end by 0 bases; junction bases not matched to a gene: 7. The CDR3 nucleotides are TGTGCCAGCAGTCCTCGACAGGGGGTGACGAACACCGGGGAGCTGTTTTTT. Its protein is CASSPRQGVTNTGELFF.

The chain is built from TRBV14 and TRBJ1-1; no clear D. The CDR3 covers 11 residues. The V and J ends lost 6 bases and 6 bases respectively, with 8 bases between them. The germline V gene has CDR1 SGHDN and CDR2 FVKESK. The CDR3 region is CASSRVSEAFF. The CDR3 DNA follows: TGTGCCAGCAGTCGGGTTTCTGAAGCTTTCTTT.

The CDR3 sequence is CASSPTGGREVYTF. CDR3 sequence (DNA): TGTGCCAGCTCCCCGACGGGCGGCAGGGAGGTCTACACCTTC. The chain couples TRBV18 to TRBJ1-2; D possibly corresponds to TRBD1 (5 bases). V shed 6 bases and J shed 10 bases, with 21 bases lying between them. This CDR3 spans 14 amino acids. The germline gives CDR1 KGHSH, CDR2 LQKENI.

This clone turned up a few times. The CDR3 DNA reads TGTGCCAGCAGTTTTCGGACGGGAAGCATGAACACTGAAGCTTTCTTT. It is translated as CASSFRTGSMNTEAFF. The rearrangement joins TRBV28 to TRBJ1-1; no reliable D call. The V end was cut by 3 bases, the J end by 0 bases, with 14 bases between. CDR1 MDHEN and CDR2 SYDVKM come from the germline V gene. CDR3 length: 16 residues. Full variable domain (remainder filled in from reference TRBV28 and TRBJ1-1): DVKVTQSSRYLVKRTGEKVFLECVQDMDHENMFWYRQDPGLGLRLIYFSYDVKMKEKGDIPEGYSVSREKKERFSLILESASTNQTSMYLCASSFRTGSMNTEAFFGQGTRLTVV.

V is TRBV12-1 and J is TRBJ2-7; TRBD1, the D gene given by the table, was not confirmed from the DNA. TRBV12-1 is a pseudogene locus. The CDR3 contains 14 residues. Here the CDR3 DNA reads TGTGCCAGCAGCTCGGGGGACAGCCTTTACGAGCAGTACTTC. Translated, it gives CASSSGDSLYEQYF.

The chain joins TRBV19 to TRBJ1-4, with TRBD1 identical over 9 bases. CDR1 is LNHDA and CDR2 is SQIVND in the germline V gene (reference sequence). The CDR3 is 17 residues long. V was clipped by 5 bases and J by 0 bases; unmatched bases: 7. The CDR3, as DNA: TGTGCCAGTAGTGAGACCGGGACAGGGTCAACTAATGAAAAACTGTTTTTT. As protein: CASSETGTGSTNEKLFF.

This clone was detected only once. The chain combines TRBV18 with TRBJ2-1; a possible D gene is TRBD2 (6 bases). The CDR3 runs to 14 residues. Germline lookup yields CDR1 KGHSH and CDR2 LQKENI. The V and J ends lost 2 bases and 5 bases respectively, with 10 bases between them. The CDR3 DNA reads TGTGCCAGCTCACCATTTGGCGGGGACAATGAGCAGTTCTTC. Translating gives CASSPFGGDNEQFF.

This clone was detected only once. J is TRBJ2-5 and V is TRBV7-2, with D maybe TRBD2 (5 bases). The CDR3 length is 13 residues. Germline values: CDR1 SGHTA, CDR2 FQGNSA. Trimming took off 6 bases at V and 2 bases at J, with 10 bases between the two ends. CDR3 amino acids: CASSTAVQETQYF. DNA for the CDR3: TGTGCCAGCAGTACAGCGGTTCAAGAGACCCAGTACTTC.

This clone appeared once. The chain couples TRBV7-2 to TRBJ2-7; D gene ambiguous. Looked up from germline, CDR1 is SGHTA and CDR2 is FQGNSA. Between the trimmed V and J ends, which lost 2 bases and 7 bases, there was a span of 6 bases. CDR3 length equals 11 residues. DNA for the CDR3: TGTGCCAGCAGCTTACCGGGTGAGCAGTACTTC. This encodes CASSLPGEQYF.

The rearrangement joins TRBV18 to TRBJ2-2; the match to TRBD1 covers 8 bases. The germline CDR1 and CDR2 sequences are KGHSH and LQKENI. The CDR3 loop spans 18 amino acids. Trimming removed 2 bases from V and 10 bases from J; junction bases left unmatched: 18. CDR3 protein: CASSPISVTGVGHVELFF. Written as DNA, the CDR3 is TGTGCCAGCTCACCAATATCGGTGACAGGGGTCGGGCACGTGGAGCTGTTTTTT. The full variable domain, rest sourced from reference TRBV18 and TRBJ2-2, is NAGVMQNPRHLVRRRGQEARLRCSPMKGHSHVYWYRQLPEEGLKFMVYLQKENIIDESGMPKERFSAEFPKEGPSILRIQQVVRGDSAAYFCASSPISVTGVGHVELFFGEGSRLTVL.

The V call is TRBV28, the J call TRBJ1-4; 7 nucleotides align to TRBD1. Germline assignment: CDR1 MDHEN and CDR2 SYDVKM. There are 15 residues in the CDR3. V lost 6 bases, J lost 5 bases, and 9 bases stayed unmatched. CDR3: CASSPGGQENEKLFF. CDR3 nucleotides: TGTGCCAGCAGCCCAGGTGGACAGGAAAATGAAAAACTGTTTTTT.

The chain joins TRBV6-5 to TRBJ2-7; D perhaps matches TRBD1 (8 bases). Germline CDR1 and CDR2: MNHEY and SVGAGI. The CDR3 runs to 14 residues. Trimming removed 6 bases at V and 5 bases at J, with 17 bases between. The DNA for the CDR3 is TGTGCCAGCAGACCCACAGGGGGAGGGGACGAGCAGTACGTC. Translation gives CASRPTGGGDEQYV.

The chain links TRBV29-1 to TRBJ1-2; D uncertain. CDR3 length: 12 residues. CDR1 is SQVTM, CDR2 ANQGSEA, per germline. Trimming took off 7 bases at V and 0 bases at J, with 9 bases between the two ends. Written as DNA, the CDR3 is TGCAGCGACGCGATCCCTAACTATGGCTACACCTTC. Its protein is CSDAIPNYGYTF.

As DNA, the CDR3 is TGCGCCAGCAGCCTCCACCAGCGGAACGACAATGAGCAGTTCTTC. It encodes CASSLHQRNDNEQFF. J is TRBJ2-1 and V is TRBV4-1, with D perhaps matching TRBD2 (5 bases). The CDR3 covers 15 residues. Germline V gene sequence: CDR1 MGHRA, CDR2 YSYEKL. V was trimmed by 4 bases and J by 5 bases, leaving 15 bases between them.

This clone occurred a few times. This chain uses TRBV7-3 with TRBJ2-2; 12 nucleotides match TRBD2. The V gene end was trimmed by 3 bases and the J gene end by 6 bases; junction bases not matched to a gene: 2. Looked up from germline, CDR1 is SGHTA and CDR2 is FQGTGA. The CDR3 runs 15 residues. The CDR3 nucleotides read TGTGCCAGCAGCTTGACTAGCGGGGGAGCCGGGGAGCTGTTTTTT. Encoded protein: CASSLTSGGAGELFF.

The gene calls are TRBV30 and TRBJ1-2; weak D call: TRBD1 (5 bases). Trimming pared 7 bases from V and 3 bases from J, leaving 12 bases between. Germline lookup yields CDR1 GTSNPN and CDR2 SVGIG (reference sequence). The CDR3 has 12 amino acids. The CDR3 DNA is TGTGCCTTACAGGAGACGTACTATGGCTACACCTTC. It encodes CALQETYYGYTF.

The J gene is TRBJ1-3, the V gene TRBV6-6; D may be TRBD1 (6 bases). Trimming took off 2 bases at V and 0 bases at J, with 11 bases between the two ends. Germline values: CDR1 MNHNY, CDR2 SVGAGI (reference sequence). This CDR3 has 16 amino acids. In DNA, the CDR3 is TGTGCCAGCAGTTACCGACAGGTGGACTCTGGAAACACCATATATTTT. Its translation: CASSYRQVDSGNTIYF.

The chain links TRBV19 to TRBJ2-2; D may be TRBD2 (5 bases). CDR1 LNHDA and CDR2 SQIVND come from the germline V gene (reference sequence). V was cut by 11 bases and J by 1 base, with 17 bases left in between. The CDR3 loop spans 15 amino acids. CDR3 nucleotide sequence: TGTGCCTCCTGTCGCGGGCCGCTGAACACCGGGGAGCTGTTTTTT. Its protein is CASCRGPLNTGELFF.

Here the CDR3 reads CAISLSGGRDTQYF. The CDR3, as DNA: TGTGCCATCAGTCTTAGCGGGGGTAGGGATACGCAGTATTTT. V is TRBV10-3 and J is TRBJ2-3; 9 bases align to TRBD2. Trimming cost V 5 bases and J 6 bases; bases outside gene matches: 6. Germline assignment: CDR1 ENHRY and CDR2 SYGVKD. This CDR3 is built from 14 residues.

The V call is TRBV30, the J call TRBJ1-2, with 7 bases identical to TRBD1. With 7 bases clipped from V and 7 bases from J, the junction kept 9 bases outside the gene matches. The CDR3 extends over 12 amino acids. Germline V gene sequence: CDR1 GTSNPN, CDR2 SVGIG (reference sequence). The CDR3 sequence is CAFRRGPVGYTF. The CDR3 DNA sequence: TGTGCCTTTCGGAGGGGGCCAGTTGGCTACACCTTC.

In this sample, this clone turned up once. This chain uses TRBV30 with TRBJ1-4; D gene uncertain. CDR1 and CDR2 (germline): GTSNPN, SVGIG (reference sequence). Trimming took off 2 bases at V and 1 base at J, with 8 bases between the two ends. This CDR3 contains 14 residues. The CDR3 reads CAWSRLKTNEKLFF. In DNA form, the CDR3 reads TGTGCCTGGAGTAGACTGAAAACTAATGAAAAACTGTTTTTT.

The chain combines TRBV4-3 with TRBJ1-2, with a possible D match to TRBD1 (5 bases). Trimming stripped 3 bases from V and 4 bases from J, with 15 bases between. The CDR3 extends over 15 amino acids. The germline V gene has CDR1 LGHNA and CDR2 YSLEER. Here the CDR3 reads CASSHGGGGGYGYTF. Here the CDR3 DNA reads TGCGCCAGCAGCCACGGAGGCGGGGGTGGCTATGGCTACACCTTC.

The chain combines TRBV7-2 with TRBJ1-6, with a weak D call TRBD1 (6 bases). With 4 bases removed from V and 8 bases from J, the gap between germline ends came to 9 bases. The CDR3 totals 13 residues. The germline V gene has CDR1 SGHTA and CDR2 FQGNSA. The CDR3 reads CASSSHRDSPLHF. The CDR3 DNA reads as TGTGCCAGCAGCTCCCACAGGGATTCACCCCTCCACTTT.

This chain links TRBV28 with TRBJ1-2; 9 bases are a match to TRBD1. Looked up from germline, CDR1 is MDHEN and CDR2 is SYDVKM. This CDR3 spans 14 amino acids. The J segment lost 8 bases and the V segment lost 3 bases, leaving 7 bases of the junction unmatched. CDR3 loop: CASSFPGTGIGYTF. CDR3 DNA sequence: TGTGCCAGCAGTTTTCCGGGGACAGGGATCGGCTACACCTTC.

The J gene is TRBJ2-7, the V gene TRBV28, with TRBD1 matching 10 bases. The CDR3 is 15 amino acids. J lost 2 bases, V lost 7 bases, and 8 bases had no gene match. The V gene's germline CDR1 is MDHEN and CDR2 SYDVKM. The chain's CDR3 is CASTSWDRGTYEQYF. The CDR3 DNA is TGTGCCAGCACCTCTTGGGACAGGGGCACCTACGAGCAGTACTTC.

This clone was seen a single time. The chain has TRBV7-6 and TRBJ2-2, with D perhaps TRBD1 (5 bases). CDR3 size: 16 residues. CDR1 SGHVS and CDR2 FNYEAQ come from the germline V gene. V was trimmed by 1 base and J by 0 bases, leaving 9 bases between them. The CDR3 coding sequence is TGTGCCAGCAGCTTAGAACAGGTCGCGAACACCGGGGAGCTGTTTTTT. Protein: CASSLEQVANTGELFF. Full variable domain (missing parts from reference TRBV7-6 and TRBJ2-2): GAGVSQSPRYKVTKRGQDVALRCDPISGHVSLYWYRQALGQGPEFLTYFNYEAQQDKSGLPNDRFSAERPEGSISTLTIQRTEQRDSAMYRCASSLEQVANTGELFFGEGSRLTVL.

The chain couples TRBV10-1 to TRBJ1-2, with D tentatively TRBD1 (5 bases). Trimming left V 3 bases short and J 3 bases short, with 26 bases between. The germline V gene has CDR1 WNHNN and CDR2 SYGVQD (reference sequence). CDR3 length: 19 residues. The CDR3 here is CASSDSGELIPSLYYGYTF. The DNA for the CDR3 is TGCGCCAGCAGTGACTCGGGGGAATTGATCCCCTCTCTCTACTATGGCTACACCTTC.

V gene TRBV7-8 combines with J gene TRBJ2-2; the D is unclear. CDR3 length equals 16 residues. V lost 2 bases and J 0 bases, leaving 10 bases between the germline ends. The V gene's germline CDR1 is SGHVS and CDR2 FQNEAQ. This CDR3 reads CASSLLAGANTGELFF. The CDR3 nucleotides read TGTGCCAGCAGCTTATTGGCCGGAGCGAACACCGGGGAGCTGTTTTTT.